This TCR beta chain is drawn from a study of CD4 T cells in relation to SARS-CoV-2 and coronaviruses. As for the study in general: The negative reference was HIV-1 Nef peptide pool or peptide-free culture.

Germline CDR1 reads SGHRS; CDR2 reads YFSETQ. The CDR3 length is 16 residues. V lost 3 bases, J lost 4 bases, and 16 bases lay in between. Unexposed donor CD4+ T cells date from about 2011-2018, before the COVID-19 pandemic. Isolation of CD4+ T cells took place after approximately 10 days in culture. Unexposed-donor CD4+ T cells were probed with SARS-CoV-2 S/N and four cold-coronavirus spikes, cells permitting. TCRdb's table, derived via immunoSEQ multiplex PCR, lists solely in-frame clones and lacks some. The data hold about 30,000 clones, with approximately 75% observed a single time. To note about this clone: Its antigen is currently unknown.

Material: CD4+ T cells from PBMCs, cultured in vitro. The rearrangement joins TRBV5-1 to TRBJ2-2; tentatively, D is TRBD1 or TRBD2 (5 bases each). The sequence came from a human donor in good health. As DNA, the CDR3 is TGCGCCAGCAGCTCACCAGGTCTTGGGGGCACCGGGGAGCTGTTTTTT. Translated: CASSSPGLGGTGELFF.